This T cell receptor beta chain was recorded in a study of T cell repertoires in cytomegalovirus infection. The CDR3 is made up of 14 amino acids. Germline CDR1 DFQATT, CDR2 SNEGSKA (reference sequence). V was pared by 3 bases and J by 2 bases, with 13 bases between. One entry per CDR3 protein results from TCRdb running MiXCR on the reads. The repertoire holds about 300,000 distinct CDR3 sequences, with 9.6% as singletons. The source material was PBMCs. The genes are TRBV20-1 and TRBJ1-1; maybe TRBD1 (6 bases). The receptor comes from a human donor in good health (CMV status not recorded). Some clones in this sample may be carry-over from other donors' samples. CDR3 in DNA: TGCAGTGCTAGCGCATGGGGGGGCAACACTGAAGCTTTCTTT. Translated: CSASAWGGNTEAFF.